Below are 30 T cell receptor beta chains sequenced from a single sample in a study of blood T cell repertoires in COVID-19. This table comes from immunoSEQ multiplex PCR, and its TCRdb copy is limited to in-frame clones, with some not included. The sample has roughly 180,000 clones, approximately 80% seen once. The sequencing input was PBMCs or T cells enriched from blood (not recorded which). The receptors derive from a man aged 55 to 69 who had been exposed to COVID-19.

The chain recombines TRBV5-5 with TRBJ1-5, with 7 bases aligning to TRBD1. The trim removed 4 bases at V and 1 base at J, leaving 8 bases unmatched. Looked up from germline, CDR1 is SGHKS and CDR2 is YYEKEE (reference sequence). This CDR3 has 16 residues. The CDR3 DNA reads TGTGCCAGCAGCCATCTACAGGGGATGAGCAATCAGCCCCAGCATTTT. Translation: CASSHLQGMSNQPQHF.

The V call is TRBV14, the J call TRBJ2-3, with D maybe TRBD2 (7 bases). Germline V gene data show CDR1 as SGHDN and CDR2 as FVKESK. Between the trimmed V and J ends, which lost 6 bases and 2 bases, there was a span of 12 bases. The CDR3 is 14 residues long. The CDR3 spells CASRAGDYTDTQYF. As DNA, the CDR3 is TGTGCCAGCAGGGCAGGGGACTACACAGATACGCAGTATTTT.

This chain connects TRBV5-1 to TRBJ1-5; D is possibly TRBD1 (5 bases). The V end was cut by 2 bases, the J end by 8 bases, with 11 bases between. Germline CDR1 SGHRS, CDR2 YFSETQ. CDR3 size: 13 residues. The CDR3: CASSFGSGEPQHF. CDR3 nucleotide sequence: TGCGCCAGCAGCTTCGGGTCGGGGGAGCCCCAGCATTTT.

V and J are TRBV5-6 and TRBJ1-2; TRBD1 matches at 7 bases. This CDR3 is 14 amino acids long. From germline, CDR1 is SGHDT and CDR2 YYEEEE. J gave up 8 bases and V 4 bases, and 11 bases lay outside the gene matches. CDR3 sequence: CASSPLQGKEGYTF. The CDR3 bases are TGTGCCAGCAGCCCGTTACAGGGGAAAGAGGGCTACACCTTC.

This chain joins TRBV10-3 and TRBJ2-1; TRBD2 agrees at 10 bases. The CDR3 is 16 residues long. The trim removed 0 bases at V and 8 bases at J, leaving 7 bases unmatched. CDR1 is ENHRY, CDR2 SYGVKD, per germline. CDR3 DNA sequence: TGTGCCATCAGTGAGTCGGCTAGCGGGAGTAGATATGAGCAGTTCTTC. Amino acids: CAISESASGSRYEQFF.

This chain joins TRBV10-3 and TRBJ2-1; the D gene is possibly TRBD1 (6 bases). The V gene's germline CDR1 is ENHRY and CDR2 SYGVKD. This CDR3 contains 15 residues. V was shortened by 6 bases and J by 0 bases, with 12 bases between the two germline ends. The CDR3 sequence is CAISRDMSSYNEQFF. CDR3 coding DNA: TGTGCCATCAGCCGGGACATGAGCTCCTACAATGAGCAGTTCTTC.

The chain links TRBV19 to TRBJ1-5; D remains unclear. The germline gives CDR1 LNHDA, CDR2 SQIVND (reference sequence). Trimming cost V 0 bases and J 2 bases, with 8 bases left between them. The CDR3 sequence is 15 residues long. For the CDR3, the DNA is TGTGCCAGTAGTATAGAATGGCAGGGCAATCAGCCCCAGCATTTT. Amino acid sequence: CASSIEWQGNQPQHF.

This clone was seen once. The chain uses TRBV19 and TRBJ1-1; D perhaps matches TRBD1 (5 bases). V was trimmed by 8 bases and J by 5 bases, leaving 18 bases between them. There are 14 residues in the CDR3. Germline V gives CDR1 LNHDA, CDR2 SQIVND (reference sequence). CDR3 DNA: TGTGCCAGTCTAATAACTGGGGGGGGGACTGAAGCTTTCTTT. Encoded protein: CASLITGGGTEAFF.

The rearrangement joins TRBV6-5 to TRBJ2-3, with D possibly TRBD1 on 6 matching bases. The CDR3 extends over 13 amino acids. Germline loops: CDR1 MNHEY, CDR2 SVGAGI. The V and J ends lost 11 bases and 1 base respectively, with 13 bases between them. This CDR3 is CAHHKGGTDTQYF. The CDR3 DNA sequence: TGTGCCCACCATAAGGGGGGCACAGATACGCAGTATTTT.

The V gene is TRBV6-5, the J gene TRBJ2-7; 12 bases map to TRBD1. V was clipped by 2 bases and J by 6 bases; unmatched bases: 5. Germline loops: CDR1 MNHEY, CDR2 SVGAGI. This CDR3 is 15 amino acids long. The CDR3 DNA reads TGTGCCAGCAGTTACGCTCCGGGACAGGGGGCCGAGCAGTACTTC. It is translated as CASSYAPGQGAEQYF.

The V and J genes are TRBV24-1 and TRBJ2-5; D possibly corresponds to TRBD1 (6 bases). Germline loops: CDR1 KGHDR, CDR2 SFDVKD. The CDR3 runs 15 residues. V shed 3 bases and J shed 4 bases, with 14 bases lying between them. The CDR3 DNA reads TGTGCCACCAGTGATCCTTACAGGGTTTCAGAGACCCAGTACTTC. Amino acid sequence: CATSDPYRVSETQYF.

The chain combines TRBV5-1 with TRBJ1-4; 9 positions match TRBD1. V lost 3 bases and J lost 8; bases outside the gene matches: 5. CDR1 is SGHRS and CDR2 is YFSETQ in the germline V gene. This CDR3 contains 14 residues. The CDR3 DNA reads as TGCGCCAGCAGCTCCGGGACAGGGAGGGAAAAACTGTTTTTT. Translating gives CASSSGTGREKLFF.

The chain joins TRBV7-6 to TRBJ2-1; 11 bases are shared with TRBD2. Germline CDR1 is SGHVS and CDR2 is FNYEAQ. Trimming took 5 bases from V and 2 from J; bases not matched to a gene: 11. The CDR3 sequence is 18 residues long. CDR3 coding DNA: TGTGCCAGCAGCGGTAGGGGTACTAGCGGGAGAACCTACAATGAGCAGTTCTTC. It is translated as CASSGRGTSGRTYNEQFF.

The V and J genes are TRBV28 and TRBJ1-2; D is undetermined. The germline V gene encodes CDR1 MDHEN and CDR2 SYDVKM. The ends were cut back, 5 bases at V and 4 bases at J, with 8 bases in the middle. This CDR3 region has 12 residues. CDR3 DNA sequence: TGTGCCAGCAGTCAGAGGGTCTATGGCTACACCTTC. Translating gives CASSQRVYGYTF.

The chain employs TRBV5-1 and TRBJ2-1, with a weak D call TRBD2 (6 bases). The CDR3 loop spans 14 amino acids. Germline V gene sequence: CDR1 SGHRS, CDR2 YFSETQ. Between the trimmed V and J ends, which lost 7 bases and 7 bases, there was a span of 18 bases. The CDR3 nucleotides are TGCGCCAGCCGATCATCCGGGACTGGAAATGAGCAGTTCTTC. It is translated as CASRSSGTGNEQFF.

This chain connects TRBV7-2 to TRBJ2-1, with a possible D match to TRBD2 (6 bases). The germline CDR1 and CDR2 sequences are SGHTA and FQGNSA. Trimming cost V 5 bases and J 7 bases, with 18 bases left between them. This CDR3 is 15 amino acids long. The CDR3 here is CASSGGINSNNEQFF. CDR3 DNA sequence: TGTGCCAGCAGCGGAGGGATCAATAGCAATAATGAGCAGTTCTTC.

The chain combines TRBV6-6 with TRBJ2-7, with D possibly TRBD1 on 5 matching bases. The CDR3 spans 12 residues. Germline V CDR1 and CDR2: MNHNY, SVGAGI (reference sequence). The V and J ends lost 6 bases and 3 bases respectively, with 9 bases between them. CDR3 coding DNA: TGTGCCAGCAGGGGCGACAGCTACGAGCAGTACTTC. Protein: CASRGDSYEQYF.

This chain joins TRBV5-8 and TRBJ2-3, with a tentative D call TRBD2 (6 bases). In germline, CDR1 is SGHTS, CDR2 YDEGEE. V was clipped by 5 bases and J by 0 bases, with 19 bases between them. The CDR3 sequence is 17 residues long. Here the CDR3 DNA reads TGTGCCAGCAGAGTCCTTAAGCGGGTCTATAGCACAGATACGCAGTATTTT. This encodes CASRVLKRVYSTDTQYF.

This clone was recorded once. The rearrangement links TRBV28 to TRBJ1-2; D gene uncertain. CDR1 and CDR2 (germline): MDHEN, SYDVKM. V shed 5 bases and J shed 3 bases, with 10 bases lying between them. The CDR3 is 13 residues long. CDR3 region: CASSLTAYYGYTF. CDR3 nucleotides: TGTGCCAGCAGTCTAACTGCCTACTATGGCTACACCTTC.

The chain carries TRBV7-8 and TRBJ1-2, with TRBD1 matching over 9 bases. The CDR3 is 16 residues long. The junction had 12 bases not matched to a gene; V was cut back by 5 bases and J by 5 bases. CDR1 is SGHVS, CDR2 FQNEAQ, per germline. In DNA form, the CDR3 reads TGTGCCAGCAGCCCGACCGGGACAGGGAGACGATATGGCTACACCTTC. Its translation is CASSPTGTGRRYGYTF.

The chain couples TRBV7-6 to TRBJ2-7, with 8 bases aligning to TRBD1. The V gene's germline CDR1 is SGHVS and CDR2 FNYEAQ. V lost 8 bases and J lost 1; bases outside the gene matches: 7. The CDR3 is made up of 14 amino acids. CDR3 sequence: CASGQGSISYEQYF. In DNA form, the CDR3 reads TGTGCCAGCGGACAGGGAAGCATTTCCTACGAGCAGTACTTC.

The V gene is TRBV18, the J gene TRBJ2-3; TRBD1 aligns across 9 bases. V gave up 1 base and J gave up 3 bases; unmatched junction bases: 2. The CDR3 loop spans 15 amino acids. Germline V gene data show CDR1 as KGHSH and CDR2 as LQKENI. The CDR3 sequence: CASSPRGTGTDTQYF. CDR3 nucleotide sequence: TGTGCCAGCTCACCACGAGGGACAGGGACAGATACGCAGTATTTT.

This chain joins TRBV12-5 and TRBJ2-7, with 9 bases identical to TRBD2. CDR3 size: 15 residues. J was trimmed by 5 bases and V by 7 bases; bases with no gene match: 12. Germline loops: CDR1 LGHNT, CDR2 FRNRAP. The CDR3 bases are TGTGCTAGTGCCGTAGGCTTGGCGGGAGGGGACGAGCAGTACTTC. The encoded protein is CASAVGLAGGDEQYF.

DNA of the CDR3: TGTGCCAGCAGTTACTCTTCAGATAATTCACCCCTCCACTTT. This codes for CASSYSSDNSPLHF. This chain uses TRBV6-5 with TRBJ1-6; no definite D call. This CDR3 is built from 14 residues. Germline-derived CDR1 and CDR2 are MNHEY and SVGAGI. V gave up 0 bases and J gave up 5 bases, with 5 bases separating them.

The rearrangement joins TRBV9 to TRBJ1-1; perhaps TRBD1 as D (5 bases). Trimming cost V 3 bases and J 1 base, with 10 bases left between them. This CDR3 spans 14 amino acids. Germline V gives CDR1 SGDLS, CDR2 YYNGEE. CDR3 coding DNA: TGTGCCAGCAGCGGAACAGGTTGGAACACTGAAGCTTTCTTT. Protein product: CASSGTGWNTEAFF.

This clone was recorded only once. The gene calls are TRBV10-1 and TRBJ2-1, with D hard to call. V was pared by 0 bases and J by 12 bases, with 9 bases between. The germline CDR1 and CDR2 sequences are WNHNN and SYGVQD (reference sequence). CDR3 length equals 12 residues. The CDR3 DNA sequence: TGCGCCAGCAGTGAGTCGACGGGTGGGCAGTTCTTC. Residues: CASSESTGGQFF.

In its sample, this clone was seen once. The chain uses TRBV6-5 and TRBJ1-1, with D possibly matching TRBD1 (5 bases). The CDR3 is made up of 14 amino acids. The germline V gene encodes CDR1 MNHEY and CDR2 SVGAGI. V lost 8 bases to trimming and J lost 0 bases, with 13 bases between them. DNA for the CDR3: TGTGCCAGCGGAAGACAGACGATGAACACTGAAGCTTTCTTT. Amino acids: CASGRQTMNTEAFF.

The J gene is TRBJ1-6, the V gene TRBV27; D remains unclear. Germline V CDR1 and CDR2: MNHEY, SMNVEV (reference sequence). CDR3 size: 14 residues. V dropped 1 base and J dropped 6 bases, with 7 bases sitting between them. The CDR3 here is CASSLWEGNSPLHF. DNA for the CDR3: TGTGCCAGCAGTTTATGGGAGGGTAATTCACCCCTCCACTTT.

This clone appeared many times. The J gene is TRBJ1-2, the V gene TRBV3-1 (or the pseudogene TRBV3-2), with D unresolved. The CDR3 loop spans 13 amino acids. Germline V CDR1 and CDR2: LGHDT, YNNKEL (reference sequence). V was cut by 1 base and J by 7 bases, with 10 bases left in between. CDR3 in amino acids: CASSQGREGGYTF. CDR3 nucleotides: TGTGCCAGCAGCCAAGGGAGGGAAGGTGGCTACACCTTC.

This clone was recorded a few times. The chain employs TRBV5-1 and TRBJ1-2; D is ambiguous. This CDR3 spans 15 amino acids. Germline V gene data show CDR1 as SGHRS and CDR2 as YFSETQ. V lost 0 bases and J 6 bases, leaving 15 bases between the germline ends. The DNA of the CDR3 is TGCGCCAGCAGCTTGGCGGTTGCACAGTCCGATGGCTACACCTTC. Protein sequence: CASSLAVAQSDGYTF. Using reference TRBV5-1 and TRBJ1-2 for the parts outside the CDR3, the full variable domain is KAGVTQTPRYLIKTRGQQVTLSCSPISGHRSVSWYQQTPGQGLQFLFEYFSETQRNKGNFPGRFSGRQFSNSRSEMNVSTLELGDSALYLCASSLAVAQSDGYTFGSGTRLTVV.